This T cell receptor (beta chain) is from a study of vaccination and CD4 T cells after COVID-19. Once obtained from cultured CD4+ T cells, the DNA was sequenced using the Oncomine TCR Beta short-read assay. TCRdb fed the PCR reads into MiXCR, producing one record per CDR3 protein. The sample has around 15,000 distinct CDR3 sequences, around 47% seen once; the top ten hold under 8%. The treatment: roughly 10-day PBMC culture with coronavirus spike peptide pools or control peptides (ViraFEST assay). Concerning this clonotype: Antigen specificity is unknown. One end of the junction varies from germline; a read error may be responsible.

This CDR3 is 14 amino acids long. The germline V gene has CDR1 SEHNR and CDR2 FQNEAQ (reference sequence). The clonotype comes from a human donor who had recovered from COVID-19. This chain links TRBV7-9 with TRBJ2-5; 9 positions agree with TRBD2. The sample here was CD4+ T cells from blood, cultured in vitro, taken after SARS-CoV-2 vaccination. This chain's CDR3 is CASSLAGFQETQYF. The CDR3 bases are TGTGCCAGCAGCCTAGCGGGGTTCCAAGAGACCCAGTACTTC.